These 20 T cell receptor beta chains came from one sample sequenced in a study of cytomegalovirus exposure and HLA in healthy donors (dated by TCRdb to 2015 to 2018). Library preparation used the immunoSEQ multiplex PCR assay. The multiplex PCR relied on a mix of 60 forward primers for TCR Vbeta segments and 13 reverse primers for TCR Jbeta segments. As stored in TCRdb, this immuneACCESS dataset retains in-frame rearrangements with V and J assigned. A fraction of the clones does not appear; measured against another copy, unresolved V genes explain less than half of the discrepancy, and the remainder lacks a known reason. This sample comprises about 160,000 clones, 80% to 90% of them detected only once. The ten largest clones represent roughly 7.6% of the sample. Specimen: PBMCs. The receptors stem from a woman aged 25 to 39 in good health and CMV-seropositive.

In the case of this clone: This same CDR3 is encoded by further DNA sequences in the sample. V gene TRBV13 combines with J gene TRBJ2-1; tentative D call: TRBD1 (5 bases). Germline V gives CDR1 PRHDT, CDR2 FYEKMQ (reference sequence). The CDR3 is 16 amino acids. The germline V and J ends were trimmed by 0 bases and 4 bases, with 13 bases remaining between them. The CDR3 DNA sequence: TGTGCCAGCAGCTTAGGAAACAGGTCACCTTACAATGAGCAGTTCTTC. Amino acids: CASSLGNRSPYNEQFF.

The chain links TRBV28 to TRBJ1-2; a weak D match, TRBD1 (6 bases). CDR1 is MDHEN and CDR2 is SYDVKM in the germline V gene. The CDR3 is 17 amino acids. Between the trimmed V and J ends, which lost 6 bases and 1 base, there was a span of 21 bases. As DNA, the CDR3 is TGTGCCAGCAGCGCTCGGACTTACAGGGCTCTTAACTATGGCTACACCTTC. This sequence encodes CASSARTYRALNYGYTF.

The genes are TRBV5-1 and TRBJ2-7, with D possibly TRBD2 on 5 matching bases. Germline V lookup: CDR1 SGHRS, CDR2 YFSETQ. V dropped 1 base and J dropped 6 bases, with 14 bases sitting between them. The CDR3 contains 14 residues. CDR3 coding DNA: TGCGCCAGCAGCTTGATAGAGGGCAAGGCCGAGCAGTACTTC. Protein: CASSLIEGKAEQYF.

The V and J genes are TRBV7-2 and TRBJ2-5, with D unresolved. Looked up from germline, CDR1 is SGHTA and CDR2 is FQGNSA. CDR3 length equals 13 residues. Trimming took off 3 bases at V and 4 bases at J, with 9 bases between the two ends. CDR3 region: CASSFSYRETQYF. Here the CDR3 DNA reads TGTGCCAGCAGCTTCAGTTATCGAGAGACCCAGTACTTC.

In the case of this clone: Additional DNA sequences in this sample encode the identical CDR3. This rearrangement joins TRBV29-1 to TRBJ1-2, with no clear D. The CDR3 runs 11 residues. V lost 6 bases and J lost 2, with 7 bases in between. CDR1 and CDR2 (germline): SQVTM, ANQGSEA. CDR3 bases: TGCAGCGTCACAGAGAACTATGGCTACACCTTC. Amino acids: CSVTENYGYTF.

The rearrangement uses TRBV5-3 and TRBJ1-6, with a weak D call TRBD1 (5 bases). TRBV5-3 belongs to the ORF category, with a function that is uncertain. V shed 1 base and J shed 0 bases, with 8 bases lying between them. The CDR3 covers 16 residues. CDR3 DNA sequence: TGTGCCAGAAGCTTGACCCAGGGCTCCTATAATTCACCCCTCCACTTT. Protein product: CARSLTQGSYNSPLHF.

V and J are TRBV4-1 and TRBJ2-3, with TRBD2 identical over 10 bases. Trimming cost V 4 bases and J 2 bases; bases outside gene matches: 3. The CDR3 contains 15 residues. Germline V gene sequence: CDR1 MGHRA, CDR2 YSYEKL. CDR3 sequence (DNA): TGCGCCAGCAGCCGGACTAGCGGATACACAGATACGCAGTATTTT. This codes for CASSRTSGYTDTQYF.

The chain combines TRBV29-1 with TRBJ2-1, with D maybe TRBD1 (6 bases). Germline CDR1 and CDR2: SQVTM and ANQGSEA. This CDR3 region has 13 residues. The germline V and J ends were trimmed by 3 bases and 8 bases, with 14 bases remaining between them. CDR3 bases: TGCAGCGTTGAGGGCAGGGCAGGGGATGAGCAGTTCTTC. Translated: CSVEGRAGDEQFF.

The chain carries TRBV27 and TRBJ1-5, with 7 bases lining up with TRBD1. V was pared by 3 bases and J by 2 bases, with 10 bases of the junction left unmatched. The germline V gene encodes CDR1 MNHEY and CDR2 SMNVEV (reference sequence). The length of the CDR3 is 17 residues. The CDR3 sequence: CASSFGHRGGGNQPQHF. The CDR3 DNA sequence: TGTGCCAGCAGTTTCGGTCACAGGGGAGGCGGCAATCAGCCCCAGCATTTT.

This chain connects TRBV27 to TRBJ2-3; 7 bases are a match to TRBD2. There are 15 residues in the CDR3. The ends lost 3 bases at V and 2 bases at J; junction bases unmatched: 5. Germline values: CDR1 MNHEY, CDR2 SMNVEV (reference sequence). The CDR3 nucleotides are TGTGCCAGCAGTTTTCGGGGGGTCTACACAGATACGCAGTATTTT. The encoded protein is CASSFRGVYTDTQYF.

The chain carries TRBV7-2 and TRBJ1-5; a possible D gene is TRBD1 (5 bases). Trimming removed 1 base at V and 1 base at J, with 8 bases between. This CDR3 is 15 amino acids long. CDR1 and CDR2 from the germline V gene are SGHTA and FQGNSA. The CDR3 DNA follows: TGTGCCAGCAGCTTAGACTCAGGGAGCAATCAGCCCCAGCATTTT. This encodes CASSLDSGSNQPQHF.

V gene TRBV6-1 combines with J gene TRBJ1-1, with a tentative D call TRBD1 (5 bases). V lost 5 bases and J 3 bases, leaving 16 bases between the germline ends. The CDR3 sequence is 15 residues long. Germline loops: CDR1 MNHNS, CDR2 SASEGT. CDR3 region: CASSSYQGGDTEAFF. The CDR3 DNA reads TGTGCCAGCAGTTCCTACCAGGGAGGGGACACTGAAGCTTTCTTT.

The chain recombines TRBV7-7 with TRBJ1-1; TRBD1 matches at 8 bases. The length of the CDR3 is 13 residues. Germline CDR1 is SSHAT and CDR2 is FNYEAQ (reference sequence). The trim removed 5 bases at V and 6 bases at J, leaving 5 bases unmatched. The CDR3 DNA sequence: TGTGCCAGCAGCACCCGACAGGGGTCTGAAGCTTTCTTT. Translated: CASSTRQGSEAFF.

This chain uses TRBV7-9 with TRBJ1-2; D unresolved. The CDR3 sequence is 13 residues long. The ends were cut back, 2 bases at V and 6 bases at J, with 10 bases in the middle. In germline, CDR1 is SEHNR, CDR2 FQNEAQ (reference sequence). The CDR3 sequence is CASSLTGSDGYTF. CDR3 nucleotides: TGTGCCAGCAGCTTAACGGGTTCAGATGGCTACACCTTC.

This clone was detected only once. The gene calls are TRBV5-6 and TRBJ2-5; D unclear. The CDR3 spans 13 residues. CDR1 and CDR2 from the germline V gene are SGHDT and YYEEEE. The V and J ends lost 4 bases and 5 bases respectively, with 12 bases between them. The DNA for the CDR3 is TGTGCCAGCAGCCTCCTGTTCGGGGAGACCCAGTACTTC. This encodes CASSLLFGETQYF.

The chain recombines TRBV10-3 with TRBJ1-5; 7 bases fit TRBD1. Germline CDR1 reads ENHRY; CDR2 reads SYGVKD. The junction had 4 bases not matched to a gene; V was cut back by 10 bases and J by 4 bases. CDR3 length: 12 residues. The CDR3 sequence is CATGQENQPQHF. CDR3 in DNA: TGTGCCACCGGACAGGAGAATCAGCCCCAGCATTTT.

The chain has TRBV10-3 and TRBJ2-5; 9 bases line up with TRBD1. V gave up 3 bases and J gave up 4 bases; unmatched junction bases: 6. The CDR3 is 15 amino acids. Per the germline V gene, CDR1 is ENHRY and CDR2 is SYGVKD. The CDR3 reads CAISEGGQGRETQYF. The CDR3 DNA follows: TGTGCCATCAGTGAAGGGGGACAGGGACGAGAGACCCAGTACTTC.

V is TRBV2 and J is TRBJ1-6; D gene unclear. This CDR3 has 15 amino acids. CDR1 and CDR2 from the germline V gene are SNHLY and FYNNEI. Trimming cost V 2 bases and J 3 bases, with 8 bases left between them. The DNA for the CDR3 is TGTGCCAGCAGTGAACGGGAACACTATAATTCACCCCTCCACTTT. Its translation is CASSEREHYNSPLHF.

The V call is TRBV4-2, the J call TRBJ2-1; 9 bases line up with TRBD2. The germline gives CDR1 LGHNA, CDR2 YNFKEQ. The CDR3 runs 17 residues. The trim removed 0 bases at V and 3 bases at J, leaving 6 bases unmatched. The CDR3 is CASSQDKERGVYNEQFF. Here the CDR3 DNA reads TGTGCCAGCAGCCAAGATAAGGAGCGGGGGGTCTACAATGAGCAGTTCTTC.

The genes are TRBV7-2 and TRBJ1-4; tentative D call: TRBD1 (6 bases). The length of the CDR3 is 14 residues. V was shortened by 1 base and J by 6 bases, with 9 bases between the two germline ends. The germline V gene encodes CDR1 SGHTA and CDR2 FQGNSA. In nucleotides, the CDR3 is TGTGCCAGCAGCTTAGACAGGGCGGATGAAAAACTGTTTTTT. As protein: CASSLDRADEKLFF.